Presented here are 32 T cell receptor beta chains from one specimen sequenced in a study of OX40 agonist ivuxolimab in advanced cancers. The library was made by the immunoSEQ multiplex PCR assay. Imported from immuneACCESS, the table was reduced by TCRdb to in-frame sequences with V and J called. These copies leave out some clones; in studies compared against another copy, an unresolved V gene accounts for under half, and the cause of the remainder is not known. The sample records around 71,000 clones, under 80% of which are singletons. Approximately 5% of the sample goes to the ten largest clones. The material was CD4+ or CD8+ T cells sorted from blood, obtained in a trial of the OX40 agonist ivuxolimab. Every receptor here comes from an adult with an advanced solid tumor such as melanoma, head and neck, liver or kidney cancer.

The V and J genes are TRBV29-1 and TRBJ1-1; the D gene is possibly TRBD1 (6 bases). CDR3 length: 14 residues. Germline lookup yields CDR1 SQVTM and CDR2 ANQGSEA. Trimming left V 7 bases short and J 6 bases short, with 21 bases between. The chain's CDR3 is CSALTGKAYAEAFF. The CDR3 nucleotides read TGCAGCGCCCTAACAGGGAAAGCCTATGCTGAAGCTTTCTTT.

This clone was observed once. This chain joins TRBV6-1 and TRBJ1-4, with a weak D call TRBD1 (6 bases). Germline lookup yields CDR1 MNHNS and CDR2 SASEGT. CDR3 length: 14 amino acids. Deletions cut 7 bases from V and 5 bases from J, with 14 bases between. The CDR3 nucleotides are TGTGCCAGCACCTTACAGGGACTAAATGAAAAACTGTTTTTT. It encodes CASTLQGLNEKLFF.

The DNA for the CDR3 is TGCGCCAGCAGCCAAGACCAAACAGCCACGCAAGAGACCCAGTACTTC. Protein product: CASSQDQTATQETQYF. The chain uses TRBV4-3 and TRBJ2-5; D remains ambiguous. The germline CDR1 and CDR2 sequences are LGHNA and YSLEER. Deletions cut 0 bases from V and 2 bases from J, with 13 bases between. This CDR3 contains 16 residues.

This clone occurred once. The chain combines TRBV19 with TRBJ1-5; tentatively, D is TRBD1 (6 bases). Germline V gene data show CDR1 as LNHDA and CDR2 as SQIVND (reference sequence). Trimming left V 4 bases short and J 2 bases short, with 9 bases between. This CDR3 has 14 residues. The CDR3: CASSTSGGNQPQHF. The CDR3 DNA sequence: TGTGCCAGTAGTACCTCAGGGGGCAATCAGCCCCAGCATTTT.

The V call is TRBV6-6, the J call TRBJ1-1, with a possible D match to TRBD1 (6 bases). Trimming stripped 8 bases from V and 10 bases from J, with 17 bases between. CDR1 and CDR2 from the germline V gene are MNHNY and SVGAGI (reference sequence). CDR3 size: 12 residues. Written as DNA, the CDR3 is TGTGCCAGCCTCGGGACAAACGGACCAGCTTTCTTT. Translation gives CASLGTNGPAFF.

This clone is a singleton in its sample. The J gene is TRBJ1-1, the V gene TRBV10-1, with no clear D. The CDR3 extends over 13 amino acids. The V end lost 9 bases, the J end lost 1 base, and 12 bases lay between the germline ends. Germline V gene data show CDR1 as WNHNN and CDR2 as SYGVQD (reference sequence). CDR3 sequence (DNA): TGCGCCAGTTCGAAAAACCAGAACACTGAAGCTTTCTTT. It codes for CASSKNQNTEAFF.

This clone appeared a single time. CDR3 amino acids: CASSLDGEGTGELFF. The CDR3 DNA reads as TGCGCCAGCAGCTTGGACGGAGAGGGCACCGGGGAGCTGTTTTTT. This chain connects TRBV5-1 to TRBJ2-2; D is perhaps TRBD2 (5 bases). V was cut by 0 bases and J by 4 bases, with 10 bases left in between. The CDR3 has 15 residues. Germline CDR1 is SGHRS and CDR2 is YFSETQ.

V and J are TRBV18 and TRBJ2-1, with TRBD2 identical over 10 bases. With 10 bases clipped from V and 7 bases from J, the junction kept 10 bases outside the gene matches. Germline CDR1 KGHSH, CDR2 LQKENI. The CDR3 sequence is 14 residues long. The CDR3 DNA follows: TGTGCCACCCACAGCGGGAGGGCCGGGAATGAGCAGTTCTTC. This gives the protein CATHSGRAGNEQFF.

In its sample, this clone was seen once. The chain combines TRBV6-5 with TRBJ2-7, with 7 bases aligning to TRBD2. CDR1 MNHEY and CDR2 SVGAGI come from the germline V gene. The CDR3 sequence is 13 residues long. V lost 8 bases to trimming and J lost 6 bases; unmatched junction nucleotides: 10. CDR3 nucleotide sequence: TGTGCCAGCTCCGGTGGCGGGAGTGTCGAGCAGTACTTC. Its protein is CASSGGGSVEQYF.

V usage is TRBV18 and J usage is TRBJ2-1, with 11 bases that match TRBD2. This CDR3 comprises 14 residues. The V segment lost 4 bases and the J segment 6 bases; nucleotides outside the gene matches: 2. Germline-derived CDR1 and CDR2 are KGHSH and LQKENI. CDR3 nucleotides: TGTGCCAGCTCACAACTAGCGGGAGCCAATGAGCAGTTCTTC. Protein: CASSQLAGANEQFF.

The chain carries TRBV18 and TRBJ1-4, with TRBD1 as a possible D gene (6 bases). V dropped 2 bases and J dropped 4 bases, with 8 bases sitting between them. The length of the CDR3 is 14 residues. CDR1 and CDR2 from the germline V gene are KGHSH and LQKENI. The CDR3 DNA sequence: TGTGCCAGCTCACCAAGGACAGATAATGAAAAACTGTTTTTT. Protein sequence: CASSPRTDNEKLFF.

The rearrangement joins TRBV19 to TRBJ2-7, with TRBD1 matching 7 bases. From germline, CDR1 is LNHDA and CDR2 SQIVND (reference sequence). The CDR3 has 14 amino acids. V was pared by 5 bases and J by 0 bases, with 4 bases of the junction left unmatched. The CDR3 DNA sequence: TGTGCCAGTAGTCGTACAGGGGCCTCCTACGAGCAGTACTTC. It is translated as CASSRTGASYEQYF. The full variable domain, completed using reference TRBV19 and TRBJ2-7, is DGGITQSPKYLFRKEGQNVTLSCEQNLNHDAMYWYRQDPGQGLRLIYYSQIVNDFQKGDIAEGYSVSREKKESFPLTVTSAQKNPTAFYLCASSRTGASYEQYFGPGTRLTVT.

This chain links TRBV6-6 with TRBJ1-6; possible D gene TRBD1, 6 bases. The CDR3 is made up of 14 amino acids. V gave up 4 bases and J gave up 7 bases, with 11 bases separating them. Germline V gene data show CDR1 as MNHNY and CDR2 as SVGAGI (reference sequence). The CDR3 loop reads CASSSGHENSPLHF. DNA for the CDR3: TGTGCCAGCAGTTCGGGACACGAAAATTCACCCCTCCACTTT.

V usage is TRBV6-6 and J usage is TRBJ1-5, with TRBD1 matching 9 bases. The CDR3 consists of 15 residues. With V trimmed by 5 bases and J by 16 bases, 18 bases remained unmatched. Per germline, CDR1 MNHNY and CDR2 SVGAGI (reference sequence). CDR3 loop: CASSASGTGSQTIHF. CDR3 coding DNA: TGTGCCAGCAGTGCCTCCGGGACAGGGTCCCAGACGATACATTTT.

This chain uses TRBV7-9 with TRBJ2-3, with 7 bases aligning to TRBD2. Germline loops: CDR1 SEHNR, CDR2 FQNEAQ (reference sequence). The CDR3 is 14 residues long. Trimming at V came to 5 bases and at J to 4 bases, leaving 6 bases not matched to a gene. CDR3 region: CASSPLAGADTQYF. The CDR3 coding sequence is TGTGCCAGCAGCCCCTTGGCGGGGGCAGATACGCAGTATTTT.

The V call is TRBV7-6, the J call TRBJ1-1, with D maybe TRBD1 (6 bases). The CDR3 has 14 amino acids. Per the germline V gene, CDR1 is SGHVS and CDR2 is FNYEAQ. V was shortened by 6 bases and J by 7 bases, with 18 bases between the two germline ends. CDR3 amino acids: CASSSTTGAIEAFF. The DNA for the CDR3 is TGTGCCAGCAGTTCTACCACGGGGGCCATTGAAGCTTTCTTT.

The chain recombines TRBV14 with TRBJ1-1; 8 bases are a match to TRBD1. After removal of 4 bases from V and 8 bases from J, the junction contained 12 bases not matched to a gene. This CDR3 spans 15 amino acids. The germline V gene has CDR1 SGHDN and CDR2 FVKESK. The CDR3 here is CASSLRQGWTREAFF. CDR3 nucleotides: TGTGCCAGCAGCCTCCGACAGGGGTGGACCCGGGAAGCTTTCTTT.

J is TRBJ2-3 and V is TRBV19; D is unresolved. Germline V gene data show CDR1 as LNHDA and CDR2 as SQIVND (reference sequence). The CDR3 is made up of 14 amino acids. V shed 1 base and J shed 2 bases, with 7 bases lying between them. This CDR3 reads CASSIGLNTDTQYF. As DNA, the CDR3 is TGTGCCAGTAGTATAGGGCTCAACACAGATACGCAGTATTTT.

This rearrangement joins TRBV18 to TRBJ2-1; no definite D call. V was clipped by 1 base and J by 1 base, with 8 bases between them. Germline CDR1 reads KGHSH; CDR2 reads LQKENI. There are 15 residues in the CDR3. CDR3 bases: TGTGCCAGCTCACCACTTCGGGTTTCCTACAATGAGCAGTTCTTC. This codes for CASSPLRVSYNEQFF.

The chain has TRBV5-4 and TRBJ2-1; the match to TRBD2 covers 16 bases. Per germline, CDR1 SGHNT and CDR2 YYREEE (reference sequence). The CDR3 runs 15 residues. The J segment lost 10 bases and the V segment lost 4 bases, leaving 5 bases of the junction unmatched. The CDR3 coding sequence is TGTGCCAGCAGCCGGGGGACTAGCGGGAGGGAAGAGCAGTTCTTC. Encoded protein: CASSRGTSGREEQFF. Based on the CDR3 plus reference TRBV5-4 and TRBJ2-1, the full variable domain is ETGVTQSPTHLIKTRGQQVTLRCSSQSGHNTVSWYQQALGQGPQFIFQYYREEENGRGNFPPRFSGLQFPNYSSELNVNALELDDSALYLCASSRGTSGREEQFFGPGTRLTVL.

V usage is TRBV19 and J usage is TRBJ1-2, with TRBD1 as a possible D gene (5 bases). Trimming left V 7 bases short and J 3 bases short, with 21 bases between. The CDR3 length is 16 residues. CDR1 is LNHDA, CDR2 SQIVND, per germline (reference sequence). The CDR3 DNA reads as TGTGCCAGTAAAAAGGACGCCAATGGGGGATACTATGGCTACACCTTC. It yields the protein CASKKDANGGYYGYTF.

By share of the sample, this clone is medium-sized. This chain uses TRBV29-1 with TRBJ2-2; D uncertain. The germline CDR1 and CDR2 sequences are SQVTM and ANQGSEA. V was shortened by 4 bases and J by 1 base, with 4 bases between the two germline ends. The CDR3 has 12 amino acids. The DNA for the CDR3 is TGCAGCGTTGGCAAGAACACCGGGGAGCTGTTTTTT. Protein: CSVGKNTGELFF.

The chain carries TRBV7-2 and TRBJ2-2; perhaps D is TRBD1 or TRBD2 (6 bases each). The CDR3 covers 14 residues. Deletions cut 1 base from V and 7 bases from J, with 10 bases between. Germline-derived CDR1 and CDR2 are SGHTA and FQGNSA. CDR3 protein: CASSLVRGRGELFF. CDR3 nucleotide sequence: TGTGCCAGCAGCTTAGTCCGGGGGCGCGGGGAGCTGTTTTTT.

The genes are TRBV20-1 and TRBJ1-1; D ambiguous. V lost 3 bases and J 1 base, leaving 3 bases between the germline ends. The length of the CDR3 is 11 residues. Germline V gene sequence: CDR1 DFQATT, CDR2 SNEGSKA (reference sequence). The CDR3 coding sequence is TGCAGTGCTAGTCCGAACACTGAAGCTTTCTTT. Translating gives CSASPNTEAFF.

The rearrangement links TRBV14 to TRBJ2-7; perhaps D is TRBD1 or TRBD2 (5 bases each). V was clipped by 0 bases and J by 3 bases, with 9 bases between them. This CDR3 comprises 14 residues. Germline assignment: CDR1 SGHDN and CDR2 FVKESK. CDR3 residues: CASSQERGRYEQYF. In DNA, the CDR3 is TGTGCCAGCAGCCAAGAACGGGGCCGCTACGAGCAGTACTTC.

This chain links TRBV18 with TRBJ1-1; a possible D gene is TRBD1 (5 bases). V gave up 7 bases and J gave up 2 bases, with 8 bases separating them. CDR1 and CDR2 from the germline V gene are KGHSH and LQKENI. The CDR3 runs to 12 residues. In DNA, the CDR3 is TGTGCCAGCTTTGACAGCAACACTGAAGCTTTCTTT. It is translated as CASFDSNTEAFF.

This chain joins TRBV19 and TRBJ1-1; D is unclear. V was shortened by 7 bases and J by 3 bases, with 12 bases between the two germline ends. CDR1 is LNHDA and CDR2 is SQIVND in the germline V gene (reference sequence). The CDR3 has 13 residues. The CDR3 region is CASKPHLDTEAFF. Written as DNA, the CDR3 is TGTGCCAGTAAGCCCCACCTGGACACTGAAGCTTTCTTT.

The chain links TRBV9 to TRBJ1-2, with D hard to call. Germline CDR1 is SGDLS and CDR2 is YYNGEE. The V and J ends lost 2 bases and 2 bases respectively, with 10 bases between them. The CDR3 contains 14 residues. The CDR3 is CASSVGERNYGYTF. The DNA of the CDR3 is TGTGCCAGCAGCGTCGGGGAACGGAACTATGGCTACACCTTC.

The CDR3 nucleotides read TGTGCCAGCTCACCAGTGGGGGGCCTTGAAAAACTGTTTTTT. Translating it yields CASSPVGGLEKLFF. The chain employs TRBV18 and TRBJ1-4; D may be TRBD1 (6 bases). The CDR3 has 14 residues. Looked up from germline, CDR1 is KGHSH and CDR2 is LQKENI. V was cut by 2 bases and J by 7 bases, with 11 bases left in between.

The CDR3 coding sequence is TGTGCCAGCAGTGACGGCGGCCTCTCCTACAATGAGCAGTTCTTC. Translating gives CASSDGGLSYNEQFF. This sequence joins TRBV25-1 and TRBJ2-1; D remains ambiguous. The germline V gene has CDR1 MGHDK and CDR2 SYGVNS. CDR3 length equals 15 residues. Trimming removed 3 bases at V and 0 bases at J, with 9 bases between.

The chain recombines TRBV6-6 with TRBJ2-2; 7 bases fit TRBD1. CDR1 and CDR2 from the germline V gene are MNHNY and SVGAGI (reference sequence). There are 13 residues in the CDR3. V lost 6 bases, J lost 6 bases, and 4 bases stayed unmatched. This CDR3 is CASSSTGSGELFF. The CDR3 nucleotides read TGTGCCAGCAGCTCGACAGGGTCCGGGGAGCTGTTTTTT.

This clone was seen a handful of times. The chain links TRBV28 to TRBJ1-1; D possibly corresponds to TRBD1 (6 bases). There are 13 residues in the CDR3. In germline, CDR1 is MDHEN, CDR2 SYDVKM. V was cut by 6 bases and J by 5 bases, with 13 bases left in between. The DNA for the CDR3 is TGTGCCAGCAGGAAACAGGGCGGTACTGAAGCTTTCTTT. This translates into CASRKQGGTEAFF.